The 32 T cell receptor beta chains given below trace back to one sample, sequenced in a study of T cells in Graves' hyperthyroidism and ophthalmopathy. Template material for amplifying TCR beta CDR3 regions consisted of RNA transcripts. In the first-round RT-PCR of the TCR CDR3, the HTBI primer set was used. One entry per CDR3 protein results from TCRdb running MiXCR on the multiplex PCR reads. The data contain approximately 270,000 distinct CDR3 sequences, just over 14% of them singletons. Sequenced input: blood. The source of these receptors is a woman aged 40 to 50 with Graves' hyperthyroidism that later progressed to Graves' ophthalmopathy.

This clonotype was found a few times. The rearrangement links TRBV9 to TRBJ2-1; D gene ambiguous. The germline V gene has CDR1 SGDLS and CDR2 YYNGEE. Trimming cost V 3 bases and J 5 bases, with 15 bases left between them. This CDR3 is built from 15 residues. The CDR3 protein is CASSANPLFDNEQFF. CDR3 sequence (DNA): TGTGCCAGCAGCGCAAACCCCTTATTTGACAATGAGCAGTTCTTC. Based on the CDR3 plus reference TRBV9 and TRBJ2-1, the full variable domain is DSGVTQTPKHLITATGQRVTLRCSPRSGDLSVYWYQQSLDQGLQFLIQYYNGEERAKGNILERFSAQQFPDLHSELNLSSLELGDSALYFCASSANPLFDNEQFFGPGTRLTVL.

In its sample, this clonotype was seen many times. The chain links TRBV11-2 to TRBJ2-2; D is perhaps TRBD1 or TRBD2 (6 bases each). The CDR3 covers 13 residues. The V end lost 5 bases, the J end lost 7 bases, and 11 bases lay between the germline ends. From germline, CDR1 is SGHAT and CDR2 FQNNGV. The CDR3 DNA reads TGTGCCAGCAGCCGGGGGACATTCGGGGAGCTGTTTTTT. Translated, it gives CASSRGTFGELFF.

This clonotype was counted a single time. The V call is TRBV7-2, the J call TRBJ1-5; D call uncertain. Germline V lookup: CDR1 SGHTA, CDR2 FQGNSA. The CDR3 totals 13 residues. V lost 1 base and J lost 5, with 6 bases in between. Here the CDR3 DNA reads TGTGCCAGCAGCTTAGGGCGGCATCAGCCCCAGCATTTT. Translating gives CASSLGRHQPQHF.

This clonotype was detected ten times or more. The genes are TRBV10-2 and TRBJ2-4, with TRBD1 as a possible D gene (6 bases). With 4 bases removed from V and 0 bases from J, the gap between germline ends came to 10 bases. Germline-derived CDR1 and CDR2 are WSHSY and SAAADI. The CDR3 has 15 residues. CDR3 in DNA: TGCGCCAGCAGTGGGTGGGGGCTAGCCAAAAACATTCAGTACTTC. Its translation: CASSGWGLAKNIQYF.

The chain uses TRBV20-1 and TRBJ1-2; D possibly corresponds to TRBD1 (5 bases). Germline V gives CDR1 DFQATT, CDR2 SNEGSKA (reference sequence). With 0 bases removed from V and 4 bases from J, the gap between germline ends came to 12 bases. This CDR3 has 14 amino acids. For the CDR3, the DNA is TGCAGTGCTAGAGAAGCAGGGAGAGGCTATGGCTACACCTTC. This encodes CSAREAGRGYGYTF.

Ten or more counts support this clonotype. The chain is built from TRBV2 and TRBJ2-2; D is possibly TRBD1 (8 bases). This CDR3 spans 15 amino acids. V shed 4 bases and J shed 4 bases, with 13 bases lying between them. Germline CDR1 is SNHLY and CDR2 is FYNNEI. CDR3 region: CASSVGGTGTGELFF. The CDR3 DNA reads as TGTGCCAGCAGTGTGGGAGGGACAGGCACCGGGGAGCTGTTTTTT.

This clonotype was recorded many times. The chain couples TRBV27 to TRBJ2-5; TRBD2 might be the D (7 bases). This CDR3 has 13 residues. V gave up 2 bases and J gave up 9 bases, with 13 bases separating them. Germline values: CDR1 MNHEY, CDR2 SMNVEV (reference sequence). The CDR3 DNA reads TGTGCCAGCAGTTTAGGGGGGGCAACGGCCCAGTACTTC. Amino acid sequence: CASSLGGATAQYF.

This clonotype was recorded a few times. The rearrangement links TRBV28 to TRBJ1-5; D not certain. Germline assignment: CDR1 MDHEN and CDR2 SYDVKM. V gave up 2 bases and J gave up 1 base, with 6 bases separating them. The CDR3 spans 14 residues. DNA for the CDR3: TGTGCCAGCAGTTTAATCGCGAGCAATCAGCCCCAGCATTTT. Translated: CASSLIASNQPQHF. Supplemented by reference TRBV28 and TRBJ1-5, the full variable domain reads DVKVTQSSRYLVKRTGEKVFLECVQDMDHENMFWYRQDPGLGLRLIYFSYDVKMKEKGDIPEGYSVSREKKERFSLILESASTNQTSMYLCASSLIASNQPQHFGDGTRLSIL.

Details on this clonotype: At one end the junction does not follow the germline gene, possibly because of a read error. The chain couples TRBV7-7 to TRBJ2-2; 8 bases line up with TRBD1. Germline CDR1 is SSHAT and CDR2 is FNYEAQ (reference sequence). This CDR3 spans 16 amino acids. The CDR3 sequence: CASSLAPRGRTGELFF. DNA of the CDR3: TGTGCTAGCAGCTTAGCACCCAGGGGGCGAACCGGGGAGCTGTTTTTT.

A remark on this clonotype: It may be a read error: a sequence one base away is much more abundant. The conserved phenylalanine or tryptophan normally closing the CDR3 is absent here, so this likely arose from a read error. This rearrangement joins TRBV30 to TRBJ2-7; 7 bases fit TRBD1. V lost 6 bases and J lost 4; bases outside the gene matches: 6. Germline values: CDR1 GTSNPN, CDR2 SVGIG (reference sequence). CDR3 length: 12 residues. The CDR3 here is CACRTGEYEQYL. CDR3 sequence (DNA): TGTGCCTGTAGGACAGGAGAATACGAGCAGTACCTC.

This clonotype was seen repeatedly, ten times or more. This rearrangement joins TRBV2 to TRBJ2-7, with a possible D match to TRBD2 (6 bases). The ends were cut back, 1 base at V and 2 bases at J, with 9 bases in the middle. Germline CDR1 reads SNHLY; CDR2 reads FYNNEI. The CDR3 covers 14 residues. The CDR3 nucleotides are TGTGCCAGCAGTGAAGATTGGGGGGCCTACGAGCAGTACTTC. It specifies CASSEDWGAYEQYF.

This clonotype was counted ten times or more. The chain is built from TRBV27 and TRBJ2-5, with 7 bases identical to TRBD2. Germline values: CDR1 MNHEY, CDR2 SMNVEV (reference sequence). This CDR3 contains 15 residues. V lost 6 bases to trimming and J lost 5 bases; unmatched junction nucleotides: 12. The CDR3 here is CASSYHPAGRETQYF. In nucleotides, the CDR3 is TGTGCCAGCAGCTACCATCCAGCCGGGAGGGAGACCCAGTACTTC.

The chain carries TRBV10-2 and TRBJ2-7; TRBD2 agrees at 9 bases. Unmatched junction bases numbered 7, after V lost 10 bases and J lost 3 bases. The V gene's germline CDR1 is WSHSY and CDR2 SAAADI. The CDR3 totals 13 residues. CDR3 DNA sequence: TGCGCCACGATAGCGGGAGAGAGCTACGAGCAGTACTTC. Its translation is CATIAGESYEQYF.

This clonotype has a count of ten or more. The rearrangement uses TRBV6-1 and TRBJ2-7; 8 nucleotides align to TRBD1. V was pared by 7 bases and J by 2 bases, with 13 bases of the junction left unmatched. CDR1 is MNHNS and CDR2 is SASEGT in the germline V gene. This CDR3 is built from 16 residues. The CDR3: CASISNKDRETYEQYF. The CDR3 region has the DNA TGTGCCAGCATCTCTAATAAGGACAGGGAAACCTACGAGCAGTACTTC.

In its sample, this clonotype was seen many times. This chain connects TRBV12-3 or TRBV12-4 to TRBJ2-5; no clear D gene. The CDR3 consists of 11 residues. Trimming removed 7 bases from V and 2 bases from J, with 5 bases in between. This CDR3 is CASMSQETQYF. The DNA of the CDR3 is TGTGCCAGCATGAGTCAAGAGACCCAGTACTTC.

The CDR3, as DNA: TGCGCCAGCAGCTCCGCTTTAGCGGAGCAGTTCTTC. It codes for CASSSALAEQFF. V usage is TRBV5-1 and J usage is TRBJ2-1, with TRBD2 as a possible D gene (5 bases). Deletions cut 3 bases from V and 10 bases from J, with 11 bases between. From germline, CDR1 is SGHRS and CDR2 YFSETQ. The CDR3 loop spans 12 amino acids. The whole variable domain, remainder taken from reference TRBV5-1 and TRBJ2-1, is KAGVTQTPRYLIKTRGQQVTLSCSPISGHRSVSWYQQTPGQGLQFLFEYFSETQRNKGNFPGRFSGRQFSNSRSEMNVSTLELGDSALYLCASSSALAEQFFGPGTRLTVL.

In this sample, this clonotype turned up many times. The rearrangement links TRBV3-1 to TRBJ2-5; TRBD1 aligns across 8 bases. Trimming cost V 1 base and J 4 bases; bases outside gene matches: 8. Germline loops: CDR1 LGHDT, CDR2 YNNKEL (reference sequence). This CDR3 spans 16 amino acids. The CDR3 DNA follows: TGTGCCAGCAGCCAAGGAAGGACAGGGATTGGAGAGACCCAGTACTTC. The encoded protein is CASSQGRTGIGETQYF.

With respect to this clonotype: This may arise from a read error, as a much more abundant clone is one base away. The chain couples TRBV11-3 to TRBJ2-1; D is uncertain. The CDR3 sequence is 15 residues long. In germline, CDR1 is SGHNT, CDR2 YENEEA. V dropped 1 base and J dropped 10 bases, with 17 bases sitting between them. CDR3 in amino acids: CASSLGGLSGTEQFF. CDR3 coding DNA: TGTGCCAGCAGCTTAGGGGGTCTATCGGGTACGGAGCAGTTCTTC.

The sample holds many counts of this clonotype. This rearrangement joins TRBV5-6 to TRBJ2-4, with 9 nucleotides matching TRBD1. V was clipped by 0 bases and J by 4 bases; unmatched bases: 2. The CDR3 loop spans 15 amino acids. Germline values: CDR1 SGHDT, CDR2 YYEEEE. The CDR3 protein is CASSLGGQGKNIQYF. DNA for the CDR3: TGTGCCAGCAGCTTGGGGGGACAGGGAAAAAACATTCAGTACTTC.

The table lists this clonotype with many counts. The chain joins TRBV28 to TRBJ2-7; TRBD2 might be the D (6 bases). Trimming took 8 bases from V and 1 from J, leaving 9 bases between them. This CDR3 comprises 12 residues. Looked up from germline, CDR1 is MDHEN and CDR2 is SYDVKM. CDR3 in amino acids: CASRGFSYEQYF. The CDR3 region has the DNA TGTGCCAGCCGGGGGTTTTCCTACGAGCAGTACTTC.

The V call is TRBV5-1, the J call TRBJ2-1; 10 nucleotides agree with TRBD2. V lost 4 bases to trimming and J lost 2 bases; unmatched junction nucleotides: 3. The V gene's germline CDR1 is SGHRS and CDR2 YFSETQ. This CDR3 has 15 residues. CDR3 loop: CASSTLAGTYNEQFF. DNA for the CDR3: TGCGCCAGCAGCACACTAGCGGGAACCTACAATGAGCAGTTCTTC.

This clonotype was recorded at least ten times. The V gene is TRBV18, the J gene TRBJ1-2, with D possibly TRBD1 on 5 matching bases. CDR1 is KGHSH, CDR2 LQKENI, per germline. V lost 6 bases and J lost 4, with 12 bases in between. The CDR3 totals 13 residues. DNA of the CDR3: TGTGCCAGCTCCCGTGGGGACCGCTATGGCTACACCTTC. Protein product: CASSRGDRYGYTF.

This clonotype came up a few times. The gene calls are TRBV29-1 and TRBJ2-3; 8 bases fit TRBD2. This CDR3 comprises 13 residues. J lost 1 base, V lost 8 bases, and 5 bases had no gene match. Germline V gives CDR1 SQVTM, CDR2 ANQGSEA. CDR3 sequence (DNA): TGCAGCCCCGGGGGGGGCGGCACAGATACGCAGTATTTT. This sequence encodes CSPGGGGTDTQYF.

This clonotype was observed many times. The rearrangement uses TRBV2 and TRBJ2-1; D possibly matches TRBD1 or TRBD2 (6 bases each). The CDR3 is made up of 15 amino acids. Germline V CDR1 and CDR2: SNHLY, FYNNEI. V gave up 3 bases and J gave up 3 bases, with 12 bases separating them. CDR3 coding DNA: TGTGCCAGCAGTGAGCTACAGGGACTCTACAATGAGCAGTTCTTC. Protein product: CASSELQGLYNEQFF.

This clonotype occurred a few times. The V call is TRBV7-9, the J call TRBJ1-1, with D perhaps matching TRBD1 (5 bases). Trimming removed 1 base from V and 1 base from J, with 13 bases in between. Germline V gene data show CDR1 as SEHNR and CDR2 as FQNEAQ (reference sequence). This CDR3 contains 16 residues. In nucleotides, the CDR3 is TGTGCCAGCAGCTTAGTAGGGGTCCGTAGGAACACTGAAGCTTTCTTT. Translating gives CASSLVGVRRNTEAFF. Variable domain in full (rest from reference TRBV7-9 and TRBJ1-1): DTGVSQNPRHKITKRGQNVTFRCDPISEHNRLYWYRQTLGQGPEFLTYFQNEAQLEKSRLLSDRFSAERPKGSFSTLEIQRTEQGDSAMYLCASSLVGVRRNTEAFFGQGTRLTVV.

This chain joins TRBV27 and TRBJ2-7; D is uncertain. V was cut by 2 bases and J by 2 bases, with 7 bases left in between. Germline V gene sequence: CDR1 MNHEY, CDR2 SMNVEV (reference sequence). CDR3 length: 13 residues. The CDR3 loop reads CASSLNPTYEQYF. The DNA for the CDR3 is TGTGCCAGCAGTTTAAATCCGACCTACGAGCAGTACTTC.

This clonotype was recorded at least ten times. The rearrangement uses TRBV7-3 and TRBJ1-1; the D is unclear. CDR3 length: 13 residues. Between the trimmed V and J ends, which lost 5 bases and 1 base, there was a span of 8 bases. Looked up from germline, CDR1 is SGHTA and CDR2 is FQGTGA. The CDR3 here is CASSADQNTEAFF. In DNA, the CDR3 is TGTGCCAGCAGCGCGGACCAGAACACTGAAGCTTTCTTT.

This clonotype was counted ten times or more. CDR3 DNA sequence: TGTGCCAGCCTGGGACTACTAGCGGGATTAGACAATGAGCAGTTCTTC. The encoded protein is CASLGLLAGLDNEQFF. The rearrangement joins TRBV2 to TRBJ2-1, with 10 bases fitting TRBD2. Germline trimming cut 8 bases from V and 5 bases from J; bases unmatched to any gene: 12. CDR3 length: 16 amino acids. Germline CDR1 is SNHLY and CDR2 is FYNNEI. Combining the CDR3 with reference TRBV2 and TRBJ2-1 gives the whole variable domain EPEVTQTPSHQVTQMGQEVILRCVPISNHLYFYWYRQILGQKVEFLVSFYNNEISEKSEIFDDQFSVERPDGSNFTLKIRSTKLEDSAMYFCASLGLLAGLDNEQFFGPGTRLTVL.

This clonotype appeared many times. This rearrangement joins TRBV6-5 to TRBJ2-7, with a weak D call TRBD1 (6 bases). The CDR3 has 15 residues. The V gene lost 0 bases and the J gene lost 2 bases, with 11 bases spanning the gap. The germline V gene encodes CDR1 MNHEY and CDR2 SVGAGI. The CDR3 sequence: CASSYSTGSTYEQYF. The CDR3 DNA reads as TGTGCCAGCAGTTACTCAACAGGGTCCACCTACGAGCAGTACTTC.

This clonotype was detected ten times or more. V is TRBV7-9 and J is TRBJ1-2; D remains ambiguous. With 5 bases removed from V and 6 bases from J, the gap between germline ends came to 13 bases. The CDR3 contains 13 residues. Germline CDR1 SEHNR, CDR2 FQNEAQ (reference sequence). The DNA of the CDR3 is TGTGCCAGCAGCGCATGGTCTCTGGATGGCTACACCTTC. It translates to CASSAWSLDGYTF.

This clonotype was seen many times. The J gene is TRBJ2-7, the V gene TRBV20-1; possible D gene TRBD1, 6 bases. V lost 6 bases and J lost 3, with 12 bases in between. This CDR3 is built from 12 residues. Germline CDR1 is DFQATT and CDR2 is SNEGSKA (reference sequence). CDR3 loop: CSASRDNYEQYF. In DNA form, the CDR3 reads TGCAGTGCATCCCGGGACAACTACGAGCAGTACTTC.

This clonotype was observed a single time. The gene calls are TRBV10-3 and TRBJ1-2, with 8 bases lining up with TRBD1. This CDR3 contains 16 residues. Trimming at V came to 6 bases and at J to 4 bases, leaving 13 bases not matched to a gene. CDR1 is ENHRY and CDR2 is SYGVKD in the germline V gene. CDR3 residues: CAIRGDRTGSFYGYTF. Written as DNA, the CDR3 is TGTGCCATCAGGGGGGACAGGACCGGATCCTTCTATGGCTACACCTTC.